This record concerns one T cell receptor beta chain sequence. TCRdb's copy holds only in-frame clones and misses some; the assay was immunoSEQ multiplex PCR. The sample yields more than 65,000 clones, roughly 87% seen once. This specimen belongs to a study of blood T cell repertoires in COVID-19. Across the study: The United States, Italy and Spain were the sources of the acute and convalescent COVID-19 samples.

V was shortened by 6 bases and J by 2 bases, with 11 bases between the two germline ends. This CDR3 region has 14 residues. The germline CDR1 and CDR2 sequences are MNHNY and SVGAGI (reference sequence). The specimen sequenced was peripheral blood. The origin of this receptor is a woman in her forties or fifties with acute or convalescent COVID-19. The chain joins TRBV6-6 to TRBJ2-1; perhaps TRBD2 as D (6 bases). CDR3 loop: CASSGGRTYNEQFF. The CDR3, as DNA: TGTGCCAGCAGCGGAGGGAGGACCTACAATGAGCAGTTCTTC.